The clone carrying this TCR beta chain was detected many times. CDR1 and CDR2 (germline): ENHRY, SYGVKD. J was trimmed by 3 bases and V by 3 bases; bases with no gene match: 3. CDR3 size: 14 residues. This record belongs to a study of shared clonotypes between healthy human individuals. Clones were sequenced by immunoSEQ multiplex PCR, and TCRdb holds only the in-frame ones, with some missing. Of some 92,000 clones in the sample, around 43% were seen once. V usage is TRBV10-3 and J usage is TRBJ1-2; 8 nucleotides agree with TRBD1. The TCR comes from a woman between 35 and 50 years old in good health. Some clones in this sample may be carry-over from other donors' samples. The sequencing input was PBMCs. The CDR3 protein is CAISEAGGDYGYTF. CDR3 sequence (DNA): TGTGCCATCAGTGAAGCAGGGGGCGACTATGGCTACACCTTC.